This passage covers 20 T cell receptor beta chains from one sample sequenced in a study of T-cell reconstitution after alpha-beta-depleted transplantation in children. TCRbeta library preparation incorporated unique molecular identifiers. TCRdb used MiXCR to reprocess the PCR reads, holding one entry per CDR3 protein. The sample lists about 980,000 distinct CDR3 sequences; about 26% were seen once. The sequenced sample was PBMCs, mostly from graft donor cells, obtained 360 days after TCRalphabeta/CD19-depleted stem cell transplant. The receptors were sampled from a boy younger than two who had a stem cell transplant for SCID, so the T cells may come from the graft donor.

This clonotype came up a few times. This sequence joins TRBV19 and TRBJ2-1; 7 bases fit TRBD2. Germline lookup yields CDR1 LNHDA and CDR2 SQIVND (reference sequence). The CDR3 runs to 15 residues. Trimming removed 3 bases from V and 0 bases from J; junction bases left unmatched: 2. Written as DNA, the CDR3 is TGTGCCAGTAGTATGGGAGGGAGCTCCTACAATGAGCAGTTCTTC. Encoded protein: CASSMGGSSYNEQFF. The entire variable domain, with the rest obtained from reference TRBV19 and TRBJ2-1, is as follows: DGGITQSPKYLFRKEGQNVTLSCEQNLNHDAMYWYRQDPGQGLRLIYYSQIVNDFQKGDIAEGYSVSREKKESFPLTVTSAQKNPTAFYLCASSMGGSSYNEQFFGPGTRLTVL.

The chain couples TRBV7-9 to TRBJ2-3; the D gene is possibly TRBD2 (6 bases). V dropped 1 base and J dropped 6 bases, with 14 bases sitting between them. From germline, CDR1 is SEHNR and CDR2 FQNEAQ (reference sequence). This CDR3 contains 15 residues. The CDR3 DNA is TGTGCCAGCAGCTTAGGCGGGGCGGGACGTGATACGCAGTATTTT. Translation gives CASSLGGAGRDTQYF. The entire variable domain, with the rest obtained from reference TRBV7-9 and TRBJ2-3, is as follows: DTGVSQNPRHKITKRGQNVTFRCDPISEHNRLYWYRQTLGQGPEFLTYFQNEAQLEKSRLLSDRFSAERPKGSFSTLEIQRTEQGDSAMYLCASSLGGAGRDTQYFGPGTRLTVL.

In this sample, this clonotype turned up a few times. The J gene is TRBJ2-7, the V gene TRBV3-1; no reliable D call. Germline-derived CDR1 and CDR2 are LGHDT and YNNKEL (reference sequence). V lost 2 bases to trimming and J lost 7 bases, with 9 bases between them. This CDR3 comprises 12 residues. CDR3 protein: CASSQRVGEQYF. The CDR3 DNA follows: TGTGCCAGCAGCCAAAGGGTGGGAGAGCAGTACTTC.

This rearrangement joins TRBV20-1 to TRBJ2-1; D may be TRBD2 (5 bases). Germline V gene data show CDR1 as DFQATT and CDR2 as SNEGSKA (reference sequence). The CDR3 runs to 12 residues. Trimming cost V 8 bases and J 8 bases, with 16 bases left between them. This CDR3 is CSISIGVHEQFF. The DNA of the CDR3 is TGCAGTATTAGTATCGGGGTCCATGAGCAGTTCTTC.

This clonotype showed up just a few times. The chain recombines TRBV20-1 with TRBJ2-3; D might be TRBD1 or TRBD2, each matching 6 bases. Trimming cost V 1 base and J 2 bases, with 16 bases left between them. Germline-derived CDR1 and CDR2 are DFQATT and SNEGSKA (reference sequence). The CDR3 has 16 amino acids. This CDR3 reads CSARGGAGLVTDTQYF. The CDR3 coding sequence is TGCAGTGCTAGAGGGGGGGCGGGACTGGTCACAGATACGCAGTATTTT.

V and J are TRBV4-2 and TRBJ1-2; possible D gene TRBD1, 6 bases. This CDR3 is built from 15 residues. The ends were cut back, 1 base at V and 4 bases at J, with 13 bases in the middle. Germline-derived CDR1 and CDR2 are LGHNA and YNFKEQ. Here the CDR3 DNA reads TGTGCCAGCAGCCAAGTTGGGGGCCCTCTCTATGGCTACACCTTC. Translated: CASSQVGGPLYGYTF.

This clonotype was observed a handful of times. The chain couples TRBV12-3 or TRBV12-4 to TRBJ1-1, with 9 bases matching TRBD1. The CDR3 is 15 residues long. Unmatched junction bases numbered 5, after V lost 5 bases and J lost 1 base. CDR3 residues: CASSRQGVSNTEAFF. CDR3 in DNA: TGTGCCAGCAGTCGACAGGGGGTTTCGAACACTGAAGCTTTCTTT.

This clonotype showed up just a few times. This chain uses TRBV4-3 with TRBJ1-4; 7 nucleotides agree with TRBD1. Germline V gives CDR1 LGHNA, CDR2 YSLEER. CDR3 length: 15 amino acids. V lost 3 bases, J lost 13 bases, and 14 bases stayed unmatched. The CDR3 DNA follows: TGCGCCAGCAGCCAGGCGACAGGGACCTTCTCCGTACTGTTTTTT. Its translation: CASSQATGTFSVLFF.

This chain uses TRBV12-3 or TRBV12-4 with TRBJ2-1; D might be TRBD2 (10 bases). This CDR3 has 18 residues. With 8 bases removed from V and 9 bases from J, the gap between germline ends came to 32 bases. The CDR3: CASEGQGEGSGGTGEQFF. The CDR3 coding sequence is TGTGCCAGCGAGGGACAGGGAGAGGGTAGCGGGGGGACGGGTGAGCAGTTCTTC.

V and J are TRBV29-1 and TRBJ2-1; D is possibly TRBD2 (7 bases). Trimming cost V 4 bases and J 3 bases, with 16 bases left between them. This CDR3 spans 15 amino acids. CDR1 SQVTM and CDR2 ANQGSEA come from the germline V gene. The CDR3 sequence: CSVVGNREGYNEQFF. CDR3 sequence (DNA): TGCAGCGTTGTGGGAAACAGGGAGGGCTACAATGAGCAGTTCTTC.

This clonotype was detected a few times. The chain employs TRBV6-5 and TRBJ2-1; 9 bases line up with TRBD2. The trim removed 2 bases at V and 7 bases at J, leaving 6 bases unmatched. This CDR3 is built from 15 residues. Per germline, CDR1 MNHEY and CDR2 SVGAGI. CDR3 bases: TGTGCCAGCAGTTACCTTGGTAGCGGGGGTAATGAGCAGTTCTTC. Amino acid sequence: CASSYLGSGGNEQFF.

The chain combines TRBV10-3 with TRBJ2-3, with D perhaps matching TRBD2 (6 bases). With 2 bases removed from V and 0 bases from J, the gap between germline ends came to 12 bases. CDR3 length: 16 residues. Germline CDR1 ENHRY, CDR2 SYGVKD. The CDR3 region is CAISEMQGLSTDTQYF. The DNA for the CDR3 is TGTGCCATCAGTGAGATGCAGGGACTTAGCACAGATACGCAGTATTTT.

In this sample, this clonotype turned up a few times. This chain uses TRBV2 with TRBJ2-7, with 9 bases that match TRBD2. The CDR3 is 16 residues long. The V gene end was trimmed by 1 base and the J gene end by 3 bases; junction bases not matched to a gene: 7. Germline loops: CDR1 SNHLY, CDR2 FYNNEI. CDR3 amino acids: CASSEGPSGAVYEQYF. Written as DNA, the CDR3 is TGTGCCAGCAGTGAAGGTCCTAGCGGGGCAGTCTACGAGCAGTACTTC.

The CDR3 loop reads CASTKPPDRGQSNEQFF. The CDR3 nucleotides read TGTGCCAGCACCAAACCCCCGGACAGGGGGCAAAGTAATGAGCAGTTCTTC. This rearrangement joins TRBV14 to TRBJ2-1; 11 bases line up with TRBD1. Per germline, CDR1 SGHDN and CDR2 FVKESK. The CDR3 runs to 17 residues. Trimming cost V 7 bases and J 7 bases; bases outside gene matches: 15.

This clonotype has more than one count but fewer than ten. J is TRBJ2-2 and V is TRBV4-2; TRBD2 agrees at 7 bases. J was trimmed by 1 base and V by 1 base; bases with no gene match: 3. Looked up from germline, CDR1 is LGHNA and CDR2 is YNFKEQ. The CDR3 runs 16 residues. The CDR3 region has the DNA TGTGCCAGCAGCCAAGGGCGCGGGGGGAACACCGGGGAGCTGTTTTTT. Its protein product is CASSQGRGGNTGELFF.

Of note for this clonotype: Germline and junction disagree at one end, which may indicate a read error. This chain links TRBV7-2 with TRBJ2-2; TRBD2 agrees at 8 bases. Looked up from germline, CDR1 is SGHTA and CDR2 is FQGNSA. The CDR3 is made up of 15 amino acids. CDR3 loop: CASSTGTSSAGELFF. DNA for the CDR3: TGTGCCAGCAGCACGGGGACTAGTAGCGCCGGGGAACTGTTTTTT.

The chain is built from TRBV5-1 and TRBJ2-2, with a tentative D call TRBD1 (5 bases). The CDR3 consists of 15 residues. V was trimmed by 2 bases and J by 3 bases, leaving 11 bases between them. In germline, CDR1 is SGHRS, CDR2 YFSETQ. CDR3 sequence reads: CASSFRASDTGELFF. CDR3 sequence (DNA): TGCGCCAGCAGCTTCAGGGCCTCGGACACCGGGGAGCTGTTTTTT. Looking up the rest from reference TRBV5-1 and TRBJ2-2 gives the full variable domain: KAGVTQTPRYLIKTRGQQVTLSCSPISGHRSVSWYQQTPGQGLQFLFEYFSETQRNKGNFPGRFSGRQFSNSRSEMNVSTLELGDSALYLCASSFRASDTGELFFGEGSRLTVL.

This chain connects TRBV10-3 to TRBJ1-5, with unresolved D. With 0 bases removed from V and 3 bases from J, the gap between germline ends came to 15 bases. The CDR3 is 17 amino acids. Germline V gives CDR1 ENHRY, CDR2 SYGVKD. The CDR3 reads CAISESKTNRPNQPQHF. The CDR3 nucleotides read TGTGCCATCAGTGAGTCGAAGACCAACCGGCCCAATCAGCCCCAGCATTTT.

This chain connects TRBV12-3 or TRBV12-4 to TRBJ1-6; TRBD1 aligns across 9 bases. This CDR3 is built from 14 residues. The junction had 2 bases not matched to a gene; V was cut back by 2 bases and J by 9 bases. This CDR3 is CASSLRGQGSPLHF. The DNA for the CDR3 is TGTGCCAGCAGTTTAAGGGGACAGGGTTCACCCCTCCACTTT.

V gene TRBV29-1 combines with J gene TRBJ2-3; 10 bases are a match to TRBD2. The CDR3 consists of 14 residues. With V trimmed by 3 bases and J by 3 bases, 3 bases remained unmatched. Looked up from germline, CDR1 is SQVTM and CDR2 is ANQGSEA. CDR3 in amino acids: CSVDQRGGTDTQYF. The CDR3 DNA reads TGCAGCGTTGATCAGCGGGGGGGAACAGATACGCAGTATTTT.